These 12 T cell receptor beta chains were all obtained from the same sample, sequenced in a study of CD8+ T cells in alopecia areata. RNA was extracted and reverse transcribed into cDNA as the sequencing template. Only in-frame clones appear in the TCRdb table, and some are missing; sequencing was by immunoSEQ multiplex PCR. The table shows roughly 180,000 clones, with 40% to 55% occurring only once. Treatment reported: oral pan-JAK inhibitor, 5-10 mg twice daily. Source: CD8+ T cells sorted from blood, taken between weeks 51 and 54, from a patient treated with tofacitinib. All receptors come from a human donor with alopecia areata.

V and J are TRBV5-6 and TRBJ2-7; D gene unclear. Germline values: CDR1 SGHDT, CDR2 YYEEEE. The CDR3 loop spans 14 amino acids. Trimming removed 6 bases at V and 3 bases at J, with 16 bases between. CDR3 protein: CASTLYGQIYEQYF. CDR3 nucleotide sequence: TGTGCCAGCACCCTCTACGGGCAGATCTACGAGCAGTACTTC. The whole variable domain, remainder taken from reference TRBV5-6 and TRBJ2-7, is DAGVTQSPTHLIKTRGQQVTLRCSPKSGHDTVSWYQQALGQGPQFIFQYYEEEERQRGNFPDRFSGHQFPNYSSELNVNALLLGDSALYLCASTLYGQIYEQYFGPGTRLTVT.

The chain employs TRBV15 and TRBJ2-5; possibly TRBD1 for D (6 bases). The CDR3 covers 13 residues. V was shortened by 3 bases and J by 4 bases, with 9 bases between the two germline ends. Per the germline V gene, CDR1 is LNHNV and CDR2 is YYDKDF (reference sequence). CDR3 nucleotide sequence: TGTGCCACCAGCAGGGGGGCGGGAGAGACCCAGTACTTC. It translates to CATSRGAGETQYF.

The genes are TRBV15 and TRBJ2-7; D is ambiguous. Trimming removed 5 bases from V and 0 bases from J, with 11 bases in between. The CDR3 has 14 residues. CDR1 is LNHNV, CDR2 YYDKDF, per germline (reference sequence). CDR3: CATSRSGSSYEQYF. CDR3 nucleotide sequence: TGTGCCACCAGCCGTTCCGGAAGCTCCTACGAGCAGTACTTC. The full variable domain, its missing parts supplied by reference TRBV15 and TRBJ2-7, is DAMVIQNPRYQVTQFGKPVTLSCSQTLNHNVMYWYQQKSSQAPKLLFHYYDKDFNNEADTPDNFQSRRPNTSFCFLDIRSPGLGDTAMYLCATSRSGSSYEQYFGPGTRLTVT.

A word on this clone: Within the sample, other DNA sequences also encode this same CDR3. CDR3 sequence reads: CASSFLGEQYF. CDR3 coding DNA: TGTGCCAGCAGCTTTCTCGGGGAGCAGTACTTC. The rearrangement joins TRBV7-9 to TRBJ2-7; no clear D. The CDR3 totals 11 residues. Germline-derived CDR1 and CDR2 are SEHNR and FQNEAQ (reference sequence). V was shortened by 3 bases and J by 7 bases, with 7 bases between the two germline ends.

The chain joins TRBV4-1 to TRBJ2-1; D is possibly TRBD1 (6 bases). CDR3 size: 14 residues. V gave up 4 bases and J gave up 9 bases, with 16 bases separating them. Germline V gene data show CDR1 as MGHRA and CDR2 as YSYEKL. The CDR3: CASSLRQEWGEQFF. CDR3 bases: TGCGCCAGCAGCCTCCGACAGGAGTGGGGTGAGCAGTTCTTC.

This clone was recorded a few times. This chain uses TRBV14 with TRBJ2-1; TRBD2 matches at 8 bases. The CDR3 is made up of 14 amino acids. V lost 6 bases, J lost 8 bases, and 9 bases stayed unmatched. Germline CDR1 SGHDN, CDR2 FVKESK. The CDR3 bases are TGTGCCAGCAGGGAAGCGGGGGCCGGGGATGAGCAGTTCTTC. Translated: CASREAGAGDEQFF.

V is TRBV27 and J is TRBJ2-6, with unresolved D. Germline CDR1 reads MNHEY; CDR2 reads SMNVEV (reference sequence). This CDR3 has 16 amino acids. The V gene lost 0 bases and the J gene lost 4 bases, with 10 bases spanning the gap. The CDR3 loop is CASSLSGGEGANVLTF. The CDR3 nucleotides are TGTGCCAGCAGTTTATCAGGTGGGGAAGGGGCCAACGTCCTGACTTTC. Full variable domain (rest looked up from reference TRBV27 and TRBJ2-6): EAQVTQNPRYLITVTGKKLTVTCSQNMNHEYMSWYRQDPGLGLRQIYYSMNVEVTDKGDVPEGYKVSRKEKRNFPLILESPSPNQTSLYFCASSLSGGEGANVLTFGAGSRLTVL.

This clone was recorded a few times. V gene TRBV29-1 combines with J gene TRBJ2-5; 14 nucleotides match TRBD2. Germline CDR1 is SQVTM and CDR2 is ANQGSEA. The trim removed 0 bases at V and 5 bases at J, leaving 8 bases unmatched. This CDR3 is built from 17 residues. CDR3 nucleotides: TGCAGCGTTGAAGATCGACTAGCGGGGGGGGGCGGGGAGACCCAGTACTTC. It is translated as CSVEDRLAGGGGETQYF.

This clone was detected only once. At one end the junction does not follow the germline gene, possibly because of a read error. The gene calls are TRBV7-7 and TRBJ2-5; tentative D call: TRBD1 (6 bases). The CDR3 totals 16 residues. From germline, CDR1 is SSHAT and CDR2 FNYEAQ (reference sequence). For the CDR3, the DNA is TGTGCTAGCAGCTCAACGGGACACCTTGGTGTAGAGACCCAGTACTTC. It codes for CASSSTGHLGVETQYF.

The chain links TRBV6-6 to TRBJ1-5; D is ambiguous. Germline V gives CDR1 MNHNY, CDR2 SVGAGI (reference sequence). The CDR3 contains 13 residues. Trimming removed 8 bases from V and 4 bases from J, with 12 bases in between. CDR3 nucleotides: TGTGCCAGCGTGAGTGCCGGAAATCAGCCCCAGCATTTT. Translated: CASVSAGNQPQHF.

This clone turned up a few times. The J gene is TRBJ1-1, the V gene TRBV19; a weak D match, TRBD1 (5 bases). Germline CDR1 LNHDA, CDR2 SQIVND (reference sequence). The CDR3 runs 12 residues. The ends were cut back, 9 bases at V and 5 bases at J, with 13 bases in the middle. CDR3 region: CASLAGNTEAFF. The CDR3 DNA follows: TGTGCCAGCTTAGCAGGGAATACTGAAGCTTTCTTT.

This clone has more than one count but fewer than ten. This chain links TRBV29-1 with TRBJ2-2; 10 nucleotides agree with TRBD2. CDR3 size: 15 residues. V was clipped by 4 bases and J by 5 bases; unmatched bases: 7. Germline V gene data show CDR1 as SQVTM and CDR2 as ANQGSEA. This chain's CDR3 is CSVAASGGRTGELFF. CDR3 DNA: TGCAGCGTTGCGGCTAGCGGGGGCCGGACCGGGGAGCTGTTTTTT.